A selection of T cell receptor beta chains follows, all from one sample in a study of blood T cell repertoires in COVID-19. TCRdb keeps only in-frame clones here, not all; method: immunoSEQ multiplex PCR. The sample has about 120,000 clones; roughly 89% are singletons. The source material was PBMCs or T cells enriched from blood (not recorded which). The receptor set was obtained from a woman in her 30s who had recovered from COVID-19. The CDR3 runs from the conserved cysteine through the conserved F or W. Fields, in order: D gene, clone size, J gene, V gene, CDR3 DNA, CDR3 protein. D genes are given only for firm matches. The listing skips clone size in some rows; elsewhere it reads once, few, many or a size class.

D gene: TRBD1; clone size: -; J gene: TRBJ1-2; V gene: TRBV14; CDR3 DNA: TGTGCCAGCAGCAGACAGGGCTATGGCTATGGCTACACCTTC; CDR3 protein: CASSRQGYGYGYTF
D gene: -; clone size: -; J gene: TRBJ1-3; V gene: TRBV10-3; CDR3 DNA: TGTGCCATCAGTCCCCGAGACAGTAGCTCTGGAAACACCATATATTTT; CDR3 protein: CAISPRDSSSGNTIYF
D gene: -; clone size: few; J gene: TRBJ1-5; V gene: TRBV6-1; CDR3 DNA: TGTGCCAGCAGTGAAGCCGTGAGGGGGGGGGTTCGCAATCAGCCCCAGCATTTT; CDR3 protein: CASSEAVRGGVRNQPQHF
D gene: -; clone size: -; J gene: TRBJ1-3; V gene: TRBV18; CDR3 DNA: TGTGCCAGCTCACCTACCGGGACTTCAGGCTCTGGAAACACCATATATTTT; CDR3 protein: CASSPTGTSGSGNTIYF
D gene: TRBD1; clone size: once; J gene: TRBJ1-2; V gene: TRBV5-1; CDR3 DNA: TGCGCCAGCAGACTGGACAGGGTCTATGGCTACACCTTC; CDR3 protein: CASRLDRVYGYTF
D gene: -; clone size: -; J gene: TRBJ2-2; V gene: TRBV7-2; CDR3 DNA: TGTGCCAGCAGCCCGAACGTTCACTCGAACACCGGGGAGCTGTTTTTT; CDR3 protein: CASSPNVHSNTGELFF
D gene: -; clone size: -; J gene: TRBJ1-5; V gene: TRBV5-1; CDR3 DNA: TGCGCCAGCAGCTTGACCCCAGGGTCGGGCAATCAGCCCCAGCATTTT; CDR3 protein: CASSLTPGSGNQPQHF
D gene: -; clone size: -; J gene: TRBJ2-7; V gene: TRBV28; CDR3 DNA: TGTGCCAGCAGTTTATCACGGCTTCCGAGGTACGAGCAGTACTTC; CDR3 protein: CASSLSRLPRYEQYF
D gene: -; clone size: few; J gene: TRBJ2-1; V gene: TRBV28; CDR3 DNA: TGTGCCTCGGACGGCGGGAAATCCTACAATGAGCAGTTCTTC; CDR3 protein: CASDGGKSYNEQFF
D gene: TRBD1; clone size: -; J gene: TRBJ2-7; V gene: TRBV10-3; CDR3 DNA: TGTGCCATAAGGGCAGGACAGGTCTCCTACGAGCAGTACTTC; CDR3 protein: CAIRAGQVSYEQYF
D gene: -; clone size: medium-sized; J gene: TRBJ1-6; V gene: TRBV5-6; CDR3 DNA: TGTGCCAGCAGCGTACTAGGGATTAATAATTCACCCCTCCACTTT; CDR3 protein: CASSVLGINNSPLHF
D gene: -; clone size: -; J gene: TRBJ1-1; V gene: TRBV28; CDR3 DNA: TGTGCCAGCAGTTTATTTGAGGTAAGGAGGAACACTGAAGCTTTCTTT; CDR3 protein: CASSLFEVRRNTEAFF
D gene: TRBD2; clone size: -; J gene: TRBJ2-5; V gene: TRBV7-6; CDR3 DNA: TGTGCCAGCAGCTTGAGAACCCCGGGACTAGCTTCAGGAGAGACCCAGTACTTC; CDR3 protein: CASSLRTPGLASGETQYF
D gene: -; clone size: -; J gene: TRBJ1-1; V gene: TRBV2; CDR3 DNA: TGTGCCAGCAAGATCGCGGAGGACTTGAACACTGAAGCTTTCTTT; CDR3 protein: CASKIAEDLNTEAFF
D gene: -; clone size: -; J gene: TRBJ1-6; V gene: TRBV27; CDR3 DNA: TGTGCCAGCAGTCCTTCTCAGGGAATTAATTCACCCCTCCACTTT; CDR3 protein: CASSPSQGINSPLHF